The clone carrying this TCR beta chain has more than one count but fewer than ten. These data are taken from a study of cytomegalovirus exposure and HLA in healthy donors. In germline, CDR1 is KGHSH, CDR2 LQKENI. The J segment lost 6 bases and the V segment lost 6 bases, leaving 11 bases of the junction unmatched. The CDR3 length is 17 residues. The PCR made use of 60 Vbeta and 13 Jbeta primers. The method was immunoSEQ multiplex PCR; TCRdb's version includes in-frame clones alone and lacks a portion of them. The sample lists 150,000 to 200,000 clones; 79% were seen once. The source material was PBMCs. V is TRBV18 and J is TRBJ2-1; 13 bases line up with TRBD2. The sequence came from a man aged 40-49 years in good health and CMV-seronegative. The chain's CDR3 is CASSPGLAGAWGNEQFF. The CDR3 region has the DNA TGTGCCAGCTCCCCTGGACTAGCGGGAGCGTGGGGCAATGAGCAGTTCTTC.